Listed below are T cell receptor beta chains from one sample, sequenced in a study of immune evolution from preneoplasia to lung adenocarcinoma. The assay was immunoSEQ multiplex PCR, and TCRdb's table has in-frame clones only and misses some. Among 20,000 to 25,000 clones listed, roughly 80% were seen once. Sequencing used FFPE invasive lung adenocarcinoma tissue. Source of these receptors: a person aged 55-75 years with lung adenocarcinoma. The CDR3 runs from the conserved cysteine through the conserved F or W. The D gene is left open where the match is weak. Size tells how often a clone was seen (once, few, many) or the class of an expanded clone, and some rows leave it out.

d_gene	v_gene	j_gene	abundance	CDR3aa	CDR3nt
NA	TRBV28	TRBJ1-4	NA	CASVGGVGINEKLFF	TGTGCCAGCGTTGGGGGCGTCGGGATAAATGAAAAACTGTTTTTT
TRBD1	TRBV4-2	TRBJ2-1	NA	CASSPGQGPYNEQFF	TGTGCCAGCAGCCCCGGACAGGGACCCTACAATGAGCAGTTCTTC
TRBD1	TRBV28	TRBJ1-2	NA	CATRRSAGGLFGYTF	TGTGCCACCCGCCGGTCGGCAGGGGGCTTGTTTGGCTACACCTTC
NA	TRBV4-1	TRBJ2-7	NA	CASSQAPPLINEQYF	TGCGCCAGCAGCCAAGCCCCACCATTGATCAACGAGCAGTACTTC
TRBD2	TRBV19	TRBJ2-1	NA	CASSQGWAGTSYEQFF	TGTGCCAGTAGCCAAGGGTGGGCAGGGACTAGCTATGAGCAGTTCTTC
NA	TRBV30	TRBJ2-7	NA	CAWSTSSIYEQYF	TGTGCCTGGTCCACTTCCTCCATCTACGAGCAGTACTTC
NA	TRBV30	TRBJ2-1	medium-sized	CAWTILGADRIEQFF	TGTGCCTGGACGATTCTGGGGGCCGACAGGATAGAGCAGTTCTTC
TRBD1	TRBV30	TRBJ2-3	NA	CAWRTRGRDTQYF	TGTGCCTGGAGGACCAGGGGGAGAGATACGCAGTATTTT
NA	TRBV5-1	TRBJ1-2	once	CASSLGTDASGYTF	TGCGCCAGCAGCTTGGGGACGGACGCGAGTGGCTACACCTTC
NA	TRBV11-3	TRBJ2-1	once	CASSLMGGVYNEQFF	TGTGCCAGCAGCCTTATGGGGGGCGTATACAATGAGCAGTTCTTC
NA	TRBV7-2	TRBJ2-3	NA	CASSPGSTNTQYF	TGTGCCAGCAGCCCCGGATCGACTAATACGCAGTATTTT
TRBD1	TRBV28	TRBJ2-7	NA	CASTLGGQPYEQYF	TGTGCCAGCACCTTAGGGGGACAGCCCTACGAGCAGTACTTC
TRBD2	TRBV5-6	TRBJ2-3	NA	CASSPGTSGTDTQYF	TGTGCCAGCAGCCCCGGGACTAGCGGCACAGATACGCAGTATTTT
TRBD2	TRBV4-2	TRBJ2-3	NA	CASSQDWRLAGGTDTQYF	TGTGCCAGCAGCCAAGATTGGAGACTAGCGGGAGGGACAGATACGCAGTATTTT
TRBD2	TRBV5-5	TRBJ2-2	NA	CASSLLTSGTGELFF	TGTGCCAGCAGCCTGCTGACTAGCGGGACCGGGGAGCTGTTTTTT
NA	TRBV30	TRBJ2-6	NA	CAWLRDAGANVLTF	TGTGCCTGGCTAAGGGATGCAGGGGCCAACGTCCTGACTTTC
TRBD1	TRBV4-1	TRBJ1-5	NA	CASSQLTGGTGNQPQHF	TGCGCCAGCAGCCAATTAACAGGGGGCACTGGCAATCAGCCCCAGCATTTT
TRBD1	TRBV6-6	TRBJ1-5	NA	CASRGRTGDSNQPQHF	TGTGCCAGCAGGGGACGAACAGGGGATTCCAATCAGCCCCAGCATTTT
NA	TRBV2	TRBJ2-6	NA	CASSGTAGANVLTF	TGTGCCAGCAGTGGGACAGCTGGGGCCAACGTCCTGACTTTC
TRBD2	TRBV5-6	TRBJ2-1	NA	CASMLGPGGRNNEQFF	TGTGCCAGCATGCTCGGGCCAGGCGGGAGGAACAATGAGCAGTTCTTC
TRBD1	TRBV5-1	TRBJ2-7	few	CASSLYPGQGEYEQYF	TGCGCCAGCAGCTTGTACCCGGGACAGGGGGAGTACGAGCAGTACTTC
TRBD1	TRBV2	TRBJ1-1	NA	CASRARQGLNTEAFF	TGTGCCAGCAGAGCTCGACAGGGTTTGAACACTGAAGCTTTCTTT
NA	TRBV7-9	TRBJ2-1	medium-sized	CASLRSREQFF	TGTGCCAGCTTAAGGAGTCGAGAGCAGTTCTTC
NA	TRBV10-3	TRBJ2-5	NA	CAISESGRGETQYF	TGTGCCATCAGTGAGTCAGGGCGGGGAGAGACCCAGTACTTC
TRBD2	TRBV7-6	TRBJ2-5	once	CASSLAGTSRRRGETQYF	TGTGCCAGCAGCTTAGCAGGGACTAGCCGTAGGAGGGGAGAGACCCAGTACTTC
NA	TRBV11-3	TRBJ2-2	NA	CASSSIVGELFF	TGTGCCAGCAGCTCGATCGTCGGGGAGCTGTTTTTT
NA	TRBV5-5	TRBJ2-7	medium-sized	CASSPLRAAEQYF	TGTGCCAGCAGCCCCCTGAGGGCGGCCGAGCAGTACTTC
TRBD2	TRBV11-1	TRBJ2-1	NA	CASSPGTSSYNEQFF	TGTGCCAGCAGCCCGGGGACTAGCAGCTACAATGAGCAGTTCTTC
TRBD2	TRBV7-2	TRBJ2-7	few	CASSEPGLAAYEQYF	TGTGCCAGCAGCGAACCGGGACTAGCGGCCTACGAGCAGTACTTC
TRBD2	TRBV7-2	TRBJ2-7	NA	CASSLWGGTSGASYEQYF	TGTGCCAGCAGCTTATGGGGAGGGACTAGCGGTGCCTCCTACGAGCAGTACTTC
NA	TRBV9	TRBJ2-3	NA	CASSVGPADTQYF	TGTGCCAGCAGCGTAGGTCCAGCAGATACGCAGTATTTT
NA	TRBV7-9	TRBJ2-7	NA	CASSPGNYEQYF	TGTGCCAGCAGCCCGGGGAACTACGAGCAGTACTTC
TRBD1	TRBV7-2	TRBJ2-2	NA	CASSPLRGQGTPGELFF	TGTGCCAGCAGCCCCCTGCGGGGACAGGGGACCCCCGGGGAGCTGTTTTTT
TRBD1	TRBV27	TRBJ2-3	NA	CASSLGQGSDTQYF	TGTGCCAGCAGTTTGGGACAGGGATCCGATACGCAGTATTTT
NA	TRBV11-2	TRBJ1-2	NA	CASSFTEGRYGYTF	TGTGCCAGCAGCTTCACGGAGGGCCGCTATGGCTACACCTTC
NA	TRBV4-2	TRBJ1-2	NA	CASSQVTTTGPDYGYTF	TGTGCCAGCAGCCAAGTGACGACGACAGGCCCAGACTATGGCTACACCTTC
NA	TRBV7-2	TRBJ2-5	NA	CASSLELAGGTQYF	TGTGCCAGCAGCTTGGAACTAGCCGGTGGGACCCAGTACTTC
NA	TRBV11-3	TRBJ2-1	NA	CASSFSGDLYNEQFF	TGTGCCAGCAGTTTTAGCGGAGACCTATACAATGAGCAGTTCTTC
TRBD2	TRBV28	TRBJ2-1	NA	CASSSSGRLGEQFF	TGTGCCAGCAGCTCTAGCGGGAGGTTAGGTGAGCAGTTCTTC
NA	TRBV6-5	TRBJ2-7	NA	CASSYPPGYEQYF	TGTGCCAGCAGTTATCCTCCTGGCTACGAGCAGTACTTC
NA	TRBV27	TRBJ2-1	NA	CASSWSGVSYNEQFF	TGTGCCAGCAGTTGGTCCGGGGTATCCTACAATGAGCAGTTCTTC
NA	TRBV6-1	TRBJ2-5	few	CASLDSSETQYF	TGTGCCAGCTTAGACAGTAGTGAGACCCAGTACTTC
TRBD1	TRBV5-6	TRBJ1-5	few	CASSLGPPGGFQPQHF	TGTGCCAGCAGCTTGGGCCCCCCAGGGGGTTTTCAGCCCCAGCATTTT